This T cell receptor beta chain originates from a study of Graves' ophthalmopathy and Graves' hyperthyroidism. The study amplified TCR beta CDR3 regions using RNA transcripts. First-round RT-PCR relied on HTBI primers, and a second-round multiplex PCR came next. TCRdb reprocessed the multiplex PCR reads with MiXCR, giving one entry per CDR3 protein. Found here are more than 1,000,000 distinct CDR3 sequences, 35% to 40% of them singletons; the top ten hold roughly 11%. The CDR3 length is 14 residues. The V gene end was trimmed by 3 bases and the J gene end by 7 bases; junction bases not matched to a gene: 8. In germline, CDR1 is SEHNR, CDR2 FQNEAQ (reference sequence).

Material: peripheral blood or thyroid tissue (not recorded which). The chain recombines TRBV7-9 with TRBJ2-7, with 8 nucleotides matching TRBD2. The clonotype originates from an adult man with Graves' hyperthyroidism. The CDR3 nucleotides are TGTGCCAGCAGCTTTTTACGGCTAGCGGGTGAGCAGTACTTC. This sequence encodes CASSFLRLAGEQYF.